Detailed here is one T cell receptor (beta chain). What it binds is not known. Germline lookup yields CDR1 LNHDA and CDR2 SQIVND (reference sequence). This CDR3 has 15 residues. Losses at the gene ends were 8 bases for V and 5 bases for J; bases not matched to a gene: 9. PCR amplification relied on 60 Vbeta primers (plus 13 Jbeta primers). Some clones are missing from TCRdb's copy, which holds only in-frame ones; the method was immunoSEQ multiplex PCR. The sample lists about 190,000 clones, 60% to 85% occurring once. The data belong to a study of cytomegalovirus exposure and HLA in healthy donors. General study points: Other equally common chains were less clonally expanded than HLA-associated TCR beta chains, a later analysis showed. Using the classifier, cytomegalovirus status was reportedly diagnosed with high specificity and sensitivity. Presence/absence analyses supposed approximately even sequencing depth among donors.

Nominally healthy donors were sampled, though unrecorded immune exposures were likely. This chain links TRBV19 with TRBJ2-2; 9 positions agree with TRBD1. The sequenced material came from PBMCs. This sequence was found in a woman aged 35 to 49 in good health and CMV-seronegative. The CDR3 protein is CASARQGGGTGELFF. In DNA form, the CDR3 reads TGTGCCAGTGCCCGACAGGGGGGGGGAACCGGGGAGCTGTTTTTT.